This entry lists 21 T cell receptor beta chains sequenced from one sample in a study of T cell responses to AZD1222 COVID-19 vaccine. Profiling relied on immunoSEQ multiplex PCR, and the TCRdb table lists in-frame clones only, not all of them. The table records approximately 46,000 clones, 60% to 85% of them present only once. Specimen: peripheral blood, collected on day 0 of AZD1222 vaccination. The receptors were gathered from an adult in good health.

This clone turned up a few times. J is TRBJ2-1 and V is TRBV21-1; the DNA was not compared with TRBD2, the D call given in the table. TRBV21-1 counts as a pseudogene. The CDR3 loop spans 19 amino acids. This chain's CDR3 is CASSKVYKRERTTTNEQFF. The CDR3 DNA sequence: TGTGCCAGCAGCAAAGTTTATAAGCGGGAAAGAACCACCACCAATGAGCAGTTCTTC.

As DNA, the CDR3 is TGCGCCAGCAGCTTGGGGGGTTCCTATGGCTACACCTTC. This codes for CASSLGGSYGYTF. This chain uses TRBV5-1 with TRBJ1-2; unclear D gene. The CDR3 is made up of 13 amino acids. Germline V gene lookup returns CDR1 SGHRS and CDR2 YFSETQ. Trimming left V 0 bases short and J 4 bases short, with 7 bases between.

V and J are TRBV28 and TRBJ1-5, with 9 bases identical to TRBD1. CDR3 length: 14 amino acids. Trimming cost V 10 bases and J 0 bases; bases outside gene matches: 4. The V gene's germline CDR1 is MDHEN and CDR2 SYDVKM. In DNA form, the CDR3 reads TGTGCCACCCGGACAGGGGTTAGCAATCAGCCCCAGCATTTT. Residues: CATRTGVSNQPQHF.

J is TRBJ1-5 and V is TRBV15; D ambiguous. CDR1 and CDR2 from the germline V gene are LNHNV and YYDKDF (reference sequence). V was trimmed by 3 bases and J by 7 bases, leaving 19 bases between them. The CDR3 contains 16 residues. The CDR3 reads CATSSFPGPQGQPQHF. CDR3 in DNA: TGTGCCACCAGCAGTTTTCCTGGGCCCCAAGGCCAGCCCCAGCATTTT. The variable domain in full, with the rest retrieved from reference TRBV15 and TRBJ1-5, is DAMVIQNPRYQVTQFGKPVTLSCSQTLNHNVMYWYQQKSSQAPKLLFHYYDKDFNNEADTPDNFQSRRPNTSFCFLDIRSPGLGDTAMYLCATSSFPGPQGQPQHFGDGTRLSIL.

The rearrangement uses TRBV3-1 (or the pseudogene TRBV3-2) and TRBJ1-3; a possible D gene is TRBD1 (6 bases). V gave up 0 bases and J gave up 4 bases, with 13 bases separating them. The CDR3 extends over 16 amino acids. CDR1 and CDR2 (germline): LGHDT, YNNKEL (reference sequence). CDR3 amino acids: CASSQDAGGLGNTIYF. The CDR3 DNA reads TGTGCCAGCAGCCAAGATGCCGGGGGGCTCGGAAACACCATATATTTT.

The CDR3 loop is CASSQEGGLAGLTDTQYF. Written as DNA, the CDR3 is TGTGCCAGCAGCCAAGAGGGGGGACTAGCGGGACTCACAGATACGCAGTATTTT. The chain combines TRBV3-1 (or the pseudogene TRBV3-2) with TRBJ2-3, with 13 bases that match TRBD2. The length of the CDR3 is 18 residues. J lost 2 bases, V lost 0 bases, and 5 bases had no gene match. Germline CDR1 is LGHDT and CDR2 is YNNKEL (reference sequence).

V and J are TRBV6-5 and TRBJ2-1; 7 positions match TRBD1. This CDR3 is 12 amino acids long. The germline V gene encodes CDR1 MNHEY and CDR2 SVGAGI. Losses at the gene ends were 7 bases for V and 8 bases for J; bases not matched to a gene: 5. The CDR3, as DNA: TGTGCCAGCACCAAAGGGACAGATGAGCAGTTCTTC. Amino acid sequence: CASTKGTDEQFF.

The chain has TRBV30 and TRBJ2-2; perhaps TRBD1 as D (6 bases). This CDR3 spans 15 amino acids. The V end lost 2 bases, the J end lost 6 bases, and 16 bases lay between the germline ends. CDR1 and CDR2 from the germline V gene are GTSNPN and SVGIG (reference sequence). CDR3 sequence: CAWSSRQVEAGELFF. CDR3 coding DNA: TGTGCCTGGAGTAGCCGACAGGTTGAGGCCGGGGAGCTGTTTTTT.

In its sample, this clone was seen a few times. The chain has TRBV7-2 and TRBJ2-1; D is ambiguous. The CDR3 sequence is 13 residues long. In germline, CDR1 is SGHTA, CDR2 FQGNSA. With 0 bases removed from V and 8 bases from J, the gap between germline ends came to 8 bases. This chain's CDR3 is CASSLAPLDEQFF. Here the CDR3 DNA reads TGTGCCAGCAGCTTAGCCCCCTTGGATGAGCAGTTCTTC.

V is TRBV11-2 and J is TRBJ2-1, with D possibly called TRBD1 or TRBD2 (6 bases each). The CDR3 loop spans 15 amino acids. In germline, CDR1 is SGHAT, CDR2 FQNNGV. Trimming took 1 base from V and 4 from J, leaving 11 bases between them. CDR3 DNA sequence: TGTGCCAGCAGCTTAGGGGGGGCCCTTTACAATGAGCAGTTCTTC. Its protein is CASSLGGALYNEQFF. Using reference TRBV11-2 and TRBJ2-1 for the parts outside the CDR3, the full variable domain is EAGVAQSPRYKIIEKRQSVAFWCNPISGHATLYWYQQILGQGPKLLIQFQNNGVVDDSQLPKDRFSAERLKGVDSTLKIQPAKLEDSAVYLCASSLGGALYNEQFFGPGTRLTVL.

This clone was seen only a few times. The chain combines TRBV19 with TRBJ1-2, with a tentative D call TRBD1 (5 bases). V was clipped by 5 bases and J by 0 bases, with 10 bases between them. CDR3 length: 14 residues. Germline lookup yields CDR1 LNHDA and CDR2 SQIVND (reference sequence). CDR3 nucleotide sequence: TGTGCCAGTAGTCACTTGGGGGCTAACTATGGCTACACCTTC. Its translation is CASSHLGANYGYTF.

This chain uses TRBV7-2 with TRBJ2-3; unclear D gene. CDR1 SGHTA and CDR2 FQGNSA come from the germline V gene. V lost 2 bases to trimming and J lost 2 bases, with 14 bases between them. The CDR3 runs 16 residues. CDR3 sequence (DNA): TGTGCCAGCAGCTTAATAGCCGACGGTTTCACAGATACGCAGTATTTT. Its protein is CASSLIADGFTDTQYF.

The chain is built from TRBV27 and TRBJ1-2; TRBD1 might be the D (5 bases). Germline V gene lookup returns CDR1 MNHEY and CDR2 SMNVEV (reference sequence). Trimming removed 5 bases from V and 8 bases from J, with 18 bases in between. This CDR3 has 14 amino acids. CDR3 protein: CASSPGGGLLGYTF. CDR3 nucleotide sequence: TGTGCCAGCAGTCCGGGGGGGGGTCTTTTAGGCTACACCTTC.

The V call is TRBV5-6, the J call TRBJ2-3; maybe TRBD2 (7 bases). This CDR3 region has 16 residues. Between the trimmed V and J ends, which lost 1 base and 3 bases, there was a span of 15 bases. Per the germline V gene, CDR1 is SGHDT and CDR2 is YYEEEE. The CDR3 bases are TGTGCCAGCAGCTTGATTGAGGGGGGGCTAACAGATACGCAGTATTTT. Protein: CASSLIEGGLTDTQYF.

This clone occurred once. Written as DNA, the CDR3 is TGTGCCAGCAGCTTAATAGTGGGGGGGTCCTACAATGAGCAGTTCTTC. This codes for CASSLIVGGSYNEQFF. The gene calls are TRBV7-2 and TRBJ2-1; 7 bases agree with TRBD2. The V and J ends lost 2 bases and 1 base, in that order; junction bases with no gene match: 5. This CDR3 is built from 16 residues. The germline V gene encodes CDR1 SGHTA and CDR2 FQGNSA.

The chain employs TRBV25-1 and TRBJ1-5; D unresolved. The ends were cut back, 8 bases at V and 2 bases at J, with 13 bases in the middle. The germline CDR1 and CDR2 sequences are MGHDK and SYGVNS. The CDR3 extends over 14 amino acids. The CDR3: CASADPSGNQPQHF. The CDR3 region has the DNA TGTGCCAGCGCGGACCCTTCTGGCAATCAGCCCCAGCATTTT. The complete variable domain, with remaining parts taken from reference TRBV25-1 and TRBJ1-5, reads EADIYQTPRYLVIGTGKKITLECSQTMGHDKMYWYQQDPGMELHLIHYSYGVNSTEKGDLSSESTVSRIRTEHFPLTLESARPSHTSQYLCASADPSGNQPQHFGDGTRLSIL.

The CDR3 loop reads CASSLSPGSPTDTQYF. DNA of the CDR3: TGTGCCAGCAGTTTATCGCCGGGATCCCCCACAGATACGCAGTATTTT. The rearrangement uses TRBV27 and TRBJ2-3, with D perhaps TRBD2 (5 bases). Germline-derived CDR1 and CDR2 are MNHEY and SMNVEV (reference sequence). The CDR3 consists of 16 residues. V gave up 0 bases and J gave up 2 bases, with 12 bases separating them.

This clone was seen a single time. V gene TRBV29-1 combines with J gene TRBJ2-7; D unresolved. This CDR3 region has 13 residues. CDR1 SQVTM and CDR2 ANQGSEA come from the germline V gene. V lost 3 bases and J 0 bases, leaving 9 bases between the germline ends. CDR3 region: CSVDRLTSYEQYF. The CDR3 DNA is TGCAGCGTTGACAGGCTGACCTCCTACGAGCAGTACTTC.

The chain carries TRBV21-1 and TRBJ2-7; TRBD2, the D gene given by the table, was not confirmed from the DNA. TRBV21-1 is given as a pseudogene. The CDR3 extends over 13 amino acids. The CDR3 DNA follows: TGTGCCAGCTCCCGAAAGCGGGCTCGCGAGCAGTACTTC. This gives the protein CASSRKRAREQYF.

This clone has a handful of counts. This rearrangement joins TRBV10-2 to TRBJ2-1; 14 bases match TRBD2. The CDR3 is 15 residues long. Germline V gene data show CDR1 as WSHSY and CDR2 as SAAADI. The V segment lost 5 bases and the J segment 10 bases; nucleotides outside the gene matches: 7. The CDR3 is CASSPGLAGAREQFF. The CDR3 nucleotides are TGCGCCAGCAGTCCGGGACTAGCGGGAGCGAGGGAGCAGTTCTTC.

The rearrangement links TRBV27 to TRBJ2-1; TRBD2 agrees at 7 bases. Germline-derived CDR1 and CDR2 are MNHEY and SMNVEV (reference sequence). V dropped 5 bases and J dropped 5; count of bases not matched to a gene: 6. The length of the CDR3 is 14 residues. The CDR3 DNA follows: TGTGCCAGCAGTCCGGGGGACTACCACAATGAGCAGTTCTTC. It codes for CASSPGDYHNEQFF.